These T cell receptor beta chains were read from a single sample in a study of cytomegalovirus exposure and HLA in healthy donors. Profiled with immunoSEQ multiplex PCR; TCRdb holds only in-frame clones, not every one. The sample shows almost 70,000 clones, over 95% of them seen only once. The specimen sequenced was PBMCs. The source of these receptors is a woman aged 18-29 years in good health and CMV-seropositive. Both conserved end residues are part of each CDR3. Fields, in order: J gene, V gene, CDR3 length, clone size, D gene, CDR3 DNA, CDR3 protein. A D gene is named only where the DNA matches it firmly. For some rows the clone size is stated as once, few or many, or as a class when expanded; others skip it.

J: TRBJ2-7
V: TRBV23-1
length: 17
size: .
D: TRBD2
DNA: TGCGCCAGCAGTCAATCCCAGCGGGACCCGCCCTCCTACGAGCAGTACTTC
CDR3: CASSQSQRDPPSYEQYF

J: TRBJ2-1
V: TRBV14
length: 13
size: .
D: .
DNA: TGTGCCAGCAGCCGTGGGACGGGGGACGAGCAGTTCTTC
CDR3: CASSRGTGDEQFF

J: TRBJ2-5
V: TRBV25-1
length: 17
size: .
D: TRBD2
DNA: TGTGCCAGCAGTTCTCCTAGCGGGAGGGCCCTGGAAGAGACCCAGTACTTC
CDR3: CASSSPSGRALEETQYF

J: TRBJ2-1
V: TRBV4-1
length: 19
size: .
D: TRBD2
DNA: TGCGCCAGCAGCCAACGGACTAGCGGGATCGAAGTAAGGTACAATGAGCAGTTCTTC
CDR3: CASSQRTSGIEVRYNEQFF

J: TRBJ2-6
V: TRBV7-3
length: 20
size: .
D: TRBD1
DNA: TGTGCCAGCAGCTTAAGCCCCCCTGGACAGGGTTTATCGGGGGCCAACGTCCTGACTTTC
CDR3: CASSLSPPGQGLSGANVLTF

J: TRBJ1-1
V: TRBV7-2
length: 16
size: .
D: .
DNA: TGTGCCAGCAGCTTAGTTCTCTGGGGGAGGAGCACTGAAGCTTTCTTT
CDR3: CASSLVLWGRSTEAFF

J: TRBJ2-3
V: TRBV7-9
length: 18
size: .
D: .
DNA: TGTGCCAGCAGCTTAAACCTCGGACTGGGCCGGACCACAGATACGCAGTATTTT
CDR3: CASSLNLGLGRTTDTQYF

J: TRBJ1-3
V: TRBV6-5
length: 15
size: .
D: TRBD1
DNA: TGTGCCAGCAGCAGCGGACAGGGGACTGGAAACACCATATATTTT
CDR3: CASSSGQGTGNTIYF

J: TRBJ2-1
V: TRBV4-1
length: 17
size: .
D: TRBD2
DNA: TGCGCCAGCAGCCCTCATCCGCTAGCGGGAGGTTCAAATGAGCAGTTCTTC
CDR3: CASSPHPLAGGSNEQFF

J: TRBJ2-7
V: TRBV11-2
length: 13
size: .
D: .
DNA: TGTGCCAGCAGCCCACCCAGGGCCTACGAGCAGTACTTC
CDR3: CASSPPRAYEQYF

J: TRBJ2-7
V: TRBV7-2
length: 16
size: .
D: TRBD2
DNA: TGTGCCAGCAGCTCAGGACTAGCGGGAGGGCCGGGGGAGCAGTACTTC
CDR3: CASSSGLAGGPGEQYF

J: TRBJ2-7
V: TRBV28
length: 18
size: .
D: TRBD2
DNA: TGTGCCAGCAGTTTACCCGCCCATGAAGATAGCGGGACCTACGAGCAGTACTTC
CDR3: CASSLPAHEDSGTYEQYF

J: TRBJ2-7
V: TRBV27
length: 15
size: once
D: TRBD2
DNA: TGTGCCAGCAGTCAGCCGGGACGTAGCGGGTCCGAGCAGTACTTC
CDR3: CASSQPGRSGSEQYF

J: TRBJ2-1
V: TRBV11-2
length: 15
size: .
D: .
DNA: TGTGCCAGCAGCTTGGGGGGATCCCTTTACAATGAGCAGTTCTTC
CDR3: CASSLGGSLYNEQFF

J: TRBJ1-2
V: TRBV30
length: 14
size: .
D: .
DNA: TGTGCCTGGAGGGAGGGAGCCTCAAACTATGGCTACACCTTC
CDR3: CAWREGASNYGYTF

J: TRBJ2-2
V: TRBV11-2
length: 14
size: .
D: TRBD2
DNA: TGTGCCAGCGGTGTAGCGGGAGAGGTCCGGGAGCTGTTTTTT
CDR3: CASGVAGEVRELFF

J: TRBJ2-1
V: TRBV7-2
length: 15
size: .
D: .
DNA: TGTGCCAGCAGCTTCCCCCGGAGCTCCTACAATGAGCAGTTCTTC
CDR3: CASSFPRSSYNEQFF

J: TRBJ2-7
V: TRBV28
length: 15
size: .
D: TRBD1
DNA: TGTGCCAGCAGGCAGGGGGCGGGACAGGGCTACGAGCAGTACTTC
CDR3: CASRQGAGQGYEQYF

J: TRBJ2-1
V: TRBV7-3
length: 13
size: .
D: .
DNA: TGTGCCAGCAGCTTAAATCTCGGCAATGAGCAGTTCTTC
CDR3: CASSLNLGNEQFF

J: TRBJ2-3
V: TRBV6-5
length: 14
size: .
D: .
DNA: TGTGCCACCACTGGAGGGAGGGGGAGACTGACGCAGTATTTT
CDR3: CATTGGRGRLTQYF

J: TRBJ2-6
V: TRBV11-2
length: 15
size: .
D: .
DNA: TGTGCCAGCAGCCCCTCAGGGTTGGGGGCCAACGTCCTGACTTTC
CDR3: CASSPSGLGANVLTF

J: TRBJ2-1
V: TRBV7-9
length: 14
size: .
D: TRBD2
DNA: TGTGCCTTCTCTACTAGCGGGTCCCGGAATGAGCAGTTCTTC
CDR3: CAFSTSGSRNEQFF

J: TRBJ2-2
V: TRBV18
length: 14
size: once
D: .
DNA: TGTGCCAGCTCAGGGCTCGTGAACACCGGGGAGCTGTTTTTT
CDR3: CASSGLVNTGELFF

J: TRBJ2-7
V: TRBV7-8
length: 12
size: .
D: .
DNA: TGTGCCAGCAGCCCCTCCCTCTACGAGCAGTACTTC
CDR3: CASSPSLYEQYF

J: TRBJ2-7
V: TRBV27
length: 16
size: .
D: .
DNA: TGTGCCAGCAGTTTATCGACGGGCAAACAGGCCTACGAGCAGTACTTC
CDR3: CASSLSTGKQAYEQYF

J: TRBJ2-3
V: TRBV20-1
length: 11
size: .
D: .
DNA: TGCAGTGCTAGAGTCAAAGATACGCAGTATTTT
CDR3: CSARVKDTQYF

J: TRBJ2-3
V: TRBV28
length: 13
size: .
D: TRBD1
DNA: TGTGCCAGCAGTCTCATTTCACAGGGGGTACAGTATTTT
CDR3: CASSLISQGVQYF